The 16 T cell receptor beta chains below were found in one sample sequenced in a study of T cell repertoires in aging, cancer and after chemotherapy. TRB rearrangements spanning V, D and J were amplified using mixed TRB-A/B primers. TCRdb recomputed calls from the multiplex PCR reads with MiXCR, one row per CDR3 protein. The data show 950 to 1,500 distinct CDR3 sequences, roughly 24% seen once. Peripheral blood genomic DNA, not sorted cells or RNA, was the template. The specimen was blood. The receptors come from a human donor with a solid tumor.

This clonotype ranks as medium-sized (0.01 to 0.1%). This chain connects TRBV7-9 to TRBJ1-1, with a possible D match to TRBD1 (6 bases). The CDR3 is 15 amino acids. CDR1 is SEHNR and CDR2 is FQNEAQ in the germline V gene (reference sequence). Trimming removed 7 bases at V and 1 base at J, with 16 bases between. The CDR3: CASNLKLQGNTEAFF. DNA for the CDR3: TGTGCCAGCAACCTGAAACTACAGGGGAACACTGAAGCTTTCTTT.

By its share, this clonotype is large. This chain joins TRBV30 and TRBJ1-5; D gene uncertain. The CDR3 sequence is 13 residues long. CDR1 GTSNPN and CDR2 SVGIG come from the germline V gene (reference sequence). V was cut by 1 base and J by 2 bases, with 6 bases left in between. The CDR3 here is CAWSAEGNQPQHF. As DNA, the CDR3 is TGTGCCTGGAGTGCGGAAGGCAATCAGCCCCAGCATTTT.

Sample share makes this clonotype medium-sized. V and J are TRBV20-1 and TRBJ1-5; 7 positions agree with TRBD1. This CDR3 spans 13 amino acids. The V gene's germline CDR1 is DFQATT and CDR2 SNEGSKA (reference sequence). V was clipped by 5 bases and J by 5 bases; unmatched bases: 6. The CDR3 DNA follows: TGCAGTGCTTCGACAGGGAGAGATCAGCCCCAGCATTTT. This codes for CSASTGRDQPQHF.

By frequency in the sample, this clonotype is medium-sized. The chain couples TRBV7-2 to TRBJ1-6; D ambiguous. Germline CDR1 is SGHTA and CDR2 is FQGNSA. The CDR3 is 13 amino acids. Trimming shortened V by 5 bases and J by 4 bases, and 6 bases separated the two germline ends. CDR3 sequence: CASSPLYNSPLHF. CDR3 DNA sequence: TGTGCCAGCAGCCCCTTGTATAATTCACCCCTCCACTTT.

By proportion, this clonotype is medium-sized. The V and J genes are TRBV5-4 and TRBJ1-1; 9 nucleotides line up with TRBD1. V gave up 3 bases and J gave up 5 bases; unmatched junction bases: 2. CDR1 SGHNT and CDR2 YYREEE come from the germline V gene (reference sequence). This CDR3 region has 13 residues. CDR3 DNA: TGTGCCAGCAGCTGGGACAGGGAAACTGAAGCTTTCTTT. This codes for CASSWDRETEAFF.

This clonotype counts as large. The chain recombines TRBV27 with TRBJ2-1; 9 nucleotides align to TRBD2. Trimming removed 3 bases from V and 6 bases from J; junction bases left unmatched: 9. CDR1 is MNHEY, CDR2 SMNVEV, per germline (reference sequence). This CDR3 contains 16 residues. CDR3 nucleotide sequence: TGTGCCAGCAGTTTGAGGCTAGCGGGGTTTTCCAATGAGCAGTTCTTC. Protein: CASSLRLAGFSNEQFF.

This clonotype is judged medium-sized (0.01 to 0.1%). CDR3 DNA sequence: TGTGCCAGCAGTAAGGGGAACGTTATTGGCTACGAGCAGTACTTC. Protein sequence: CASSKGNVIGYEQYF. The rearrangement joins TRBV12-3 or TRBV12-4 to TRBJ2-7, with D possibly matching TRBD1 (5 bases). V lost 5 bases and J 3 bases, leaving 17 bases between the germline ends. CDR3 size: 15 residues.

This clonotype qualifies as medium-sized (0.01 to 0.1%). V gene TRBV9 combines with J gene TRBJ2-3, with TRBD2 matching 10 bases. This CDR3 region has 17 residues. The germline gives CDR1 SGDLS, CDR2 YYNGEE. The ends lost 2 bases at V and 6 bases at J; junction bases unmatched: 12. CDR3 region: CASSVTDSGGQGDTQYF. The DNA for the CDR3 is TGTGCCAGCAGCGTCACGGATAGCGGGGGGCAGGGTGATACGCAGTATTTT. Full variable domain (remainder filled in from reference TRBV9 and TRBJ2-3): DSGVTQTPKHLITATGQRVTLRCSPRSGDLSVYWYQQSLDQGLQFLIQYYNGEERAKGNILERFSAQQFPDLHSELNLSSLELGDSALYFCASSVTDSGGQGDTQYFGPGTRLTVL.

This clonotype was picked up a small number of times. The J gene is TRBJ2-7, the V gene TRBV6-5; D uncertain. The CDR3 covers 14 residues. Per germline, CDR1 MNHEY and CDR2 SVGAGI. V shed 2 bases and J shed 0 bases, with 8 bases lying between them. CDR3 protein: CASSYTSSSYEQYF. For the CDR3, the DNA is TGTGCCAGCAGTTACACTTCTAGCTCCTACGAGCAGTACTTC.

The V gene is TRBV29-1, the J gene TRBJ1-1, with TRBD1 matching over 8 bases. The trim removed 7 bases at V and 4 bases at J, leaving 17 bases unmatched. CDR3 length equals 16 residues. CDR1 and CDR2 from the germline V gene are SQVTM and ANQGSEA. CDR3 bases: TGCAGCGCCTTTAGGGCACCGGGACAGGTGAGCACTGAAGCTTTCTTT. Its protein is CSAFRAPGQVSTEAFF. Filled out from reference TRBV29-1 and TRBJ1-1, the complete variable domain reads SAVISQKPSRDICQRGTSLTIQCQVDSQVTMMFWYRQQPGQSLTLIATANQGSEATYESGFVIDKFPISRPNLTFSTLTVSNMSPEDSSIYLCSAFRAPGQVSTEAFFGQGTRLTVV.

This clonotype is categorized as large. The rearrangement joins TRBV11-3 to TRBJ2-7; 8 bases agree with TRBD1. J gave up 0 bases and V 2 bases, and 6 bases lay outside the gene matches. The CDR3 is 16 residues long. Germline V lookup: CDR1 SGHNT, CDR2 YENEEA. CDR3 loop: CASSLSRTGSSYEQYF. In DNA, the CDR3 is TGTGCCAGCAGCTTATCCCGGACAGGGAGCTCCTACGAGCAGTACTTC.

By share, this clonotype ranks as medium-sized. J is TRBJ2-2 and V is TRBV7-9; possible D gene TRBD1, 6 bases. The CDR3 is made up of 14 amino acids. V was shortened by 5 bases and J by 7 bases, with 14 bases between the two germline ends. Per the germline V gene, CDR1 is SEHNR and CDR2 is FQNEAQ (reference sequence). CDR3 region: CASSAGTLLGELFF. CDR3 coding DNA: TGTGCCAGCAGCGCCGGGACACTTCTCGGGGAGCTGTTTTTT.

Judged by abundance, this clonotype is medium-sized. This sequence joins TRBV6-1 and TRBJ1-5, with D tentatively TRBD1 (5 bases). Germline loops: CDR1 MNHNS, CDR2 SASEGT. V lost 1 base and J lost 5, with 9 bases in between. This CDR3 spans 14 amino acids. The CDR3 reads CASSEGTPYQPQHF. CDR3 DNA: TGTGCCAGCAGTGAAGGGACACCTTATCAGCCCCAGCATTTT.

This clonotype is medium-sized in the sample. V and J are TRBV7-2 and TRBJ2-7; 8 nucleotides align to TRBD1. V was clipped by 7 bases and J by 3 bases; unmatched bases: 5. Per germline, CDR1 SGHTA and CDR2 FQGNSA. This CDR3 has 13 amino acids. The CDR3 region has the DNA TGTGCCAGCAATCCCGACAGGGGCTACGAGCAGTACTTC. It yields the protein CASNPDRGYEQYF.

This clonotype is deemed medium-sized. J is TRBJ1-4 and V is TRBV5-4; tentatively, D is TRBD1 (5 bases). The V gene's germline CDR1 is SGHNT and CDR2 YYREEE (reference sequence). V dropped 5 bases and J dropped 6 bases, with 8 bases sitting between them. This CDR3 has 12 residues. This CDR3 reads CASRQDHEKLFF. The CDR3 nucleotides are TGTGCCAGCAGACAGGATCATGAAAAACTGTTTTTT.

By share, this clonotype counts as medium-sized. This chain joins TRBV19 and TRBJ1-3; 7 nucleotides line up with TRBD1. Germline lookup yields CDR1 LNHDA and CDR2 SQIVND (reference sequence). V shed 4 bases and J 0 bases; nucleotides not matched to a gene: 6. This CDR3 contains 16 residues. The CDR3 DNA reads TGTGCCAGTAGTACCCGACAGGGTGACTCTGGAAACACCATATATTTT. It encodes CASSTRQGDSGNTIYF. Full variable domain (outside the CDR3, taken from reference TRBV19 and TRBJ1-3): DGGITQSPKYLFRKEGQNVTLSCEQNLNHDAMYWYRQDPGQGLRLIYYSQIVNDFQKGDIAEGYSVSREKKESFPLTVTSAQKNPTAFYLCASSTRQGDSGNTIYFGEGSWLTVV.